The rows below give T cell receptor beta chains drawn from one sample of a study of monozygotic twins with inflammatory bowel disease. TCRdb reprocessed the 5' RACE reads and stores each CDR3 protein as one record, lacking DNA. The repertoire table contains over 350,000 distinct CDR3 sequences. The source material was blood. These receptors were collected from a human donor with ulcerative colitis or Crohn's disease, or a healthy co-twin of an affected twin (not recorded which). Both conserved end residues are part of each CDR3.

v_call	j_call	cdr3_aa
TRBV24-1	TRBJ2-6	CATSGWTGVGGANVLTF
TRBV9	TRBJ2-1	CVSSPPGLALNEQFF
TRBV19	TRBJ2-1	CASSIDSGGAASYNEQFF
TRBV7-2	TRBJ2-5	CASSFRLDGETQYF
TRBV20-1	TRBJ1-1	CSAWTDRTEAFF
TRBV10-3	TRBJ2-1	CAISESIRTGHYNEQFF
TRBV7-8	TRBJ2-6	CASSLARFRGSSGANVLTF
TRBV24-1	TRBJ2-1	CATSDTRQLSSYNEQFF
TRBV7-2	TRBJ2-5	CASSLVGGEETQYF
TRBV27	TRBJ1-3	CASSLSRRLGGNTIYF
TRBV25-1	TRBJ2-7	CASSELGSLSYEQYF
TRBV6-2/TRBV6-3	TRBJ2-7	CASSYSYYEQYF
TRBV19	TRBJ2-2	CASSIVAGGTGELFF
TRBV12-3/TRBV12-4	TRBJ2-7	CASSFDREGEQYF
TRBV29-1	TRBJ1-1	CSVVRRVETEAFF
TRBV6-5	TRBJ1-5	CASSPDGQPQHF
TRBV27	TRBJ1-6	CASSQWTLSAYNSPLHF
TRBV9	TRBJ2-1	CASSVEQGSYNEQFF
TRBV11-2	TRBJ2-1	CASSFRLAGYYNEQFF
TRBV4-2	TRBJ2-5	CASSQDKWQQETQYF
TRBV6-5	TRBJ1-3	CASSYSMTGRSGNTIYF
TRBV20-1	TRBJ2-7	CSAKWAGGLVNEQYF
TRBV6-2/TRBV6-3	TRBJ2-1	CASSYLLYNEQFF
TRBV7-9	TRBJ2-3	CASSLDSSLADTDTQYF
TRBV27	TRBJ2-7	CASSMWGASSYEQYF
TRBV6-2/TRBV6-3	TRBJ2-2	CASSRTGRGTGELFF
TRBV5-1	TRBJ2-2	CASSLGDRVNTGELFF
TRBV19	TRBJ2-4	CASSITDRGRWNIQYF
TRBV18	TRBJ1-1	CASSLAGLVMEAFF
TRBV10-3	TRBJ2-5	CAISESLAQETQYF